The clone carrying this T cell receptor beta chain was detected only a few times. The junction and the germline gene differ at one end; a read error may be behind it. This CDR3 contains 14 residues. CDR1 and CDR2 from the germline V gene are DFQATT and SNEGSKA (reference sequence). This sample is part of a study of read filtering for tumor transcriptome and immune sequencing. The library was built from around 380 ng RNA with molecular barcoded adaptors for alpha/delta and beta/gamma chains. TCRdb recomputed calls from the reads with MiXCR, one row per CDR3 protein. The data show 35,000 to 55,000 distinct CDR3 sequences, over 9.5% seen once.

The sequence was collected from a donor aged 40 or over with multiple myeloma. Specimen: a population of CD138-negative cells sorted from bone marrow. The chain uses TRBV20-1 and TRBJ2-5; D unclear. This chain's CDR3 is CSARRPNIQEAQYF. CDR3 sequence (DNA): TGCAGTGCTAGACGACCGAATATTCAAGAGGCCCAGTACTTC.